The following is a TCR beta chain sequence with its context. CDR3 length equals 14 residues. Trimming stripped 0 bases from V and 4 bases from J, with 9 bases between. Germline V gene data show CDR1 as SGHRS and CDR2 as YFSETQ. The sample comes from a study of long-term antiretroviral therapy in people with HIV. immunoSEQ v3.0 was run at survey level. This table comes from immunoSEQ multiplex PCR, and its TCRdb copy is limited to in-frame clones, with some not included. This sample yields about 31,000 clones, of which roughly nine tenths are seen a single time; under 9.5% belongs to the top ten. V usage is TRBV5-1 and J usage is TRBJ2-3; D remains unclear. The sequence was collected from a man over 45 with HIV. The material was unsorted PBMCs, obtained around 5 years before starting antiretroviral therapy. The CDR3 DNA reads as TGCGCCAGCAGCTTGGAGATCGCCCCAGATACGCAGTATTTT. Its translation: CASSLEIAPDTQYF.